A selection of T cell receptor beta chains follows, all from one sample in a study of shared clonotypes between healthy human individuals. The table came from immunoSEQ multiplex PCR; TCRdb's copy has only in-frame clones and leaves some out. Here the sample spans roughly 2 million clones, approximately 96% being singletons. The sequenced sample consisted of naive CD4+ T cells sorted from blood. These receptors were taken from a man aged 18 to 35 in good health. CDR3s include the opening cysteine and the closing phenylalanine or tryptophan. The D gene is left open where the match is weak. The size of a clone is reported for some rows only, either as once, few or many, or as a class for expanded clones.

j_gene,d_gene,v_gene,abundance,CDR3nt,CDR3aa
TRBJ2-3,-,TRBV25-1,-,TGTGCCAGCACCCCAGACTACACAGATACGCAGTATTTT,CASTPDYTDTQYF
TRBJ2-3,-,TRBV9,-,TGTGCCAGCAGCCAGGACCGCCCCCCAGATACGCAGTATTTT,CASSQDRPPDTQYF
TRBJ1-5,-,TRBV7-2,-,TGTGCCAGCAGCTTAGCTTCGACAGTTAGCAATCAGCCCCAGCATTTT,CASSLASTVSNQPQHF
TRBJ2-6,-,TRBV28,-,TGTGCCTCCCTGAGCTCTGGGGCCAACGTCCTGACTTTC,CASLSSGANVLTF
TRBJ2-2,TRBD2,TRBV6-1,-,TGTGCCAGCAGTAAAGAAGCGGGAGTGAACACCGGGGAGCTGTTTTTT,CASSKEAGVNTGELFF
TRBJ1-1,-,TRBV7-9,-,TGTGCCAGCAGCTTAGATTCTAGCCTGAACACTGAAGCTTTCTTT,CASSLDSSLNTEAFF
TRBJ2-2,-,TRBV6-5,-,TGTGCCAGCAGTCGTGGAACTTCGACCACCGGGGAGCTGTTTTTT,CASSRGTSTTGELFF
TRBJ2-2,-,TRBV14,-,TGTGCCAGCAGCCAAGATGGGGGGGCCGGCACCGGGGAGCTGTTTTTT,CASSQDGGAGTGELFF
TRBJ2-7,TRBD2,TRBV4-3,-,TGCGCCAGCAGCCAAGAACCCGCGGGAGGGTCCTACGAGCAGTACTTC,CASSQEPAGGSYEQYF
TRBJ1-2,TRBD1,TRBV10-3,-,TGTGCCATCAAACAGGGGTCCTATGGCTACACCTTC,CAIKQGSYGYTF
TRBJ2-7,-,TRBV5-1,once,TGCGCCAGCAGCTTAATGGGGGGAGAGTACGAGCAGTACTTC,CASSLMGGEYEQYF
TRBJ2-3,TRBD2,TRBV4-3,-,TGCGCCAGCAGCCAAGAGAGCTCCGGGACTAGCGGGAGGCTCACAGATACGCAGTATTTT,CASSQESSGTSGRLTDTQYF
TRBJ1-6,-,TRBV2,-,TGTGCCAGCAGTGAGGAGTCTACCTCCCCCCTCCACTTT,CASSEESTSPLHF
TRBJ2-7,-,TRBV6-6,-,TGTGCCAGCAGCCCCGGGGCCAACGAGCAGTACTTC,CASSPGANEQYF
TRBJ1-2,-,TRBV18,-,TGTGCCAGCCGGGCCCCCTCCTATGGCTACACCTTC,CASRAPSYGYTF
TRBJ2-5,-,TRBV2,-,TGTGCCAGCAGTGGGGAGACTAAAGGGACCCAGTACTTC,CASSGETKGTQYF
TRBJ1-5,-,TRBV15,-,TGTGCCACCAGCAGAGAAAAGGGACAGCCCCAGCATTTT,CATSREKGQPQHF
TRBJ2-3,TRBD2,TRBV4-2,-,TGTGCCAGCAGCTTGAGTTTAGCGGGGTCCACAGATACGCAGTATTTT,CASSLSLAGSTDTQYF
TRBJ2-5,-,TRBV4-1,once,TGCGCCAGCAGCCAAGATCGAAGGGAGACCCAGTACTTC,CASSQDRRETQYF
TRBJ2-3,-,TRBV30,-,TGTGCCTGGAGCGCCCAATGGAGCCGGGGCCCAGATACGCAGTATTTT,CAWSAQWSRGPDTQYF
TRBJ2-2,-,TRBV7-2,once,TGTGCCAGCAGCTTAGCTCTGCCGGGGCCTGTCACCGGGGAGCTGTTTTTT,CASSLALPGPVTGELFF
TRBJ2-7,TRBD2,TRBV5-1,-,TGCGCCAGCAGCTTCGGGGGGGCCTACGAGCAGTACTTC,CASSFGGAYEQYF
TRBJ2-6,-,TRBV30,-,TGTGCCTGGAGTCACAGCTCTGGGGCCAACGTCCTGACTTTC,CAWSHSSGANVLTF
TRBJ2-4,-,TRBV27,-,TGTGCCAGCAGTTTATTGGGGGGAGGAACCAAAAACATTCAGTACTTC,CASSLLGGGTKNIQYF
TRBJ1-1,-,TRBV2,-,TGTGCCAGCAGTTGGACGGTGAACACTGAAGCTTTCTTT,CASSWTVNTEAFF
TRBJ2-1,-,TRBV9,-,TGTGCCAGCAGCGAGGGCCCTCTGGGGGGGCTTTACAATGAGCAGTTCTTC,CASSEGPLGGLYNEQFF
TRBJ1-2,-,TRBV4-1,-,TGCGCCAGCAGCCAAGGTAGACAGGCGCTTTTCTATGGCTACACCTTC,CASSQGRQALFYGYTF
TRBJ2-5,TRBD2,TRBV2,-,TGTGCCAGCAAGGCTGGGAGCGGGGTGGAGACCCAGTACTTC,CASKAGSGVETQYF
TRBJ1-1,-,TRBV18,-,TGTGCCAGCTCACCAATGGACAAAAACACTGAAGCTTTCTTT,CASSPMDKNTEAFF